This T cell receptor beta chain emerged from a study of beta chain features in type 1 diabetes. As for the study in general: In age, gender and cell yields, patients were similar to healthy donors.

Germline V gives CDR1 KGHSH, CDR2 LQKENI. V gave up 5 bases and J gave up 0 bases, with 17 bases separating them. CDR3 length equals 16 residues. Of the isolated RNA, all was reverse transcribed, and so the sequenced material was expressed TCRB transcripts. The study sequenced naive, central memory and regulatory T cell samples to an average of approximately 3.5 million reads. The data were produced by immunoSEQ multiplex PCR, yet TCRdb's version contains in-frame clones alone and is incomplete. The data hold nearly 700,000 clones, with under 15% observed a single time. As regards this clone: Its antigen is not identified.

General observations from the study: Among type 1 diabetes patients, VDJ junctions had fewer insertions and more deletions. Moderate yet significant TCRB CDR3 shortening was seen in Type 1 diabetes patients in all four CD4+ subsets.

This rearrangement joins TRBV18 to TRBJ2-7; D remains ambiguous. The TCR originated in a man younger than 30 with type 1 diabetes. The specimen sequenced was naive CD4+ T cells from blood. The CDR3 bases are TGTGCCAGCTCAGCCGAAGCATCCGGAGACTCCTACGAGCAGTACTTC. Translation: CASSAEASGDSYEQYF. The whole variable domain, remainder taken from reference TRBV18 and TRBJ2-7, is NAGVMQNPRHLVRRRGQEARLRCSPMKGHSHVYWYRQLPEEGLKFMVYLQKENIIDESGMPKERFSAEFPKEGPSILRIQQVVRGDSAAYFCASSAEASGDSYEQYFGPGTRLTVT.